This TCR beta chain was sequenced for a study of blood T cell repertoires in COVID-19. Profiling relied on immunoSEQ multiplex PCR, and the TCRdb table lists in-frame clones only, not all of them. Among about 670,000 clones listed, just under 90% were seen once. Between the trimmed V and J ends, which lost 4 bases and 7 bases, there was a span of 18 bases. This CDR3 contains 14 residues. Germline CDR1 reads SGHRS; CDR2 reads YFSETQ. The source is a woman aged 18-29 years with acute or convalescent COVID-19. The V and J genes are TRBV5-1 and TRBJ2-7; a weak D match, TRBD1 (6 bases). Sequenced input: peripheral blood. CDR3 bases: TGCGCCAGCAGCCTAACCTCAGGGGTGAGGGAGCAGTACTTC. Amino acid sequence: CASSLTSGVREQYF.